The 17 T cell receptor beta chains below were found in one sample sequenced in a study of CD8 T cells in Susac syndrome. RNA in amounts of roughly 0.5 to 1 ug was reverse transcribed with random hexamers. MiXCR, run by TCRdb on the immunoSEQ multiplex PCR reads, gives a single entry per CDR3 protein. The sample holds about 150,000 distinct CDR3 sequences, 85% to 95% seen once. Sequencing input: CD4+ T cells from PBMCs. Receptors originate from a human donor with Susac syndrome.

The chain employs TRBV29-1 and TRBJ2-7; D might be TRBD1 or TRBD2, each matching 5 bases. The CDR3 sequence is 13 residues long. The ends were cut back, 2 bases at V and 3 bases at J, with 11 bases in the middle. Germline V gives CDR1 SQVTM, CDR2 ANQGSEA. CDR3: CSVERDGVYEQYF. For the CDR3, the DNA is TGCAGCGTTGAAAGGGACGGAGTCTACGAGCAGTACTTC.

The chain is built from TRBV20-1 and TRBJ2-7; possibly TRBD2 for D (5 bases). Trimming shortened V by 4 bases and J by 3 bases, and 10 bases separated the two germline ends. The germline V gene encodes CDR1 DFQATT and CDR2 SNEGSKA (reference sequence). This CDR3 spans 12 amino acids. The CDR3 nucleotides are TGCAGTGCTATCCACGGGAACTACGAGCAGTACTTC. This translates into CSAIHGNYEQYF.

The chain uses TRBV12-3 or TRBV12-4 and TRBJ2-5, with 13 positions matching TRBD2. There are 16 residues in the CDR3. V dropped 3 bases and J dropped 5; count of bases not matched to a gene: 6. CDR3 loop: CASSLVTSGGWETQYF. CDR3 bases: TGTGCCAGCAGTTTGGTGACTAGCGGGGGGTGGGAGACCCAGTACTTC.

This clonotype was seen a single time. The rearrangement joins TRBV4-1 to TRBJ2-1; 15 bases align to TRBD2. The CDR3 sequence is 16 residues long. The V gene's germline CDR1 is MGHRA and CDR2 YSYEKL. The J segment lost 9 bases and the V segment lost 8 bases, leaving 11 bases of the junction unmatched. CDR3 nucleotide sequence: TGCGCCAGCGGACAAGGACTAGCGGGGGGGCCGGTTGAGCAGTTCTTC. Translating it yields CASGQGLAGGPVEQFF.

A single count supports this clonotype. The V and J genes are TRBV29-1 and TRBJ2-1; D is ambiguous. Germline V lookup: CDR1 SQVTM, CDR2 ANQGSEA. The CDR3 is made up of 13 amino acids. V was shortened by 7 bases and J by 0 bases, with 10 bases between the two germline ends. The CDR3 DNA follows: TGCAGCGCAGAGCGAGACTCCTACAATGAGCAGTTCTTC. As protein: CSAERDSYNEQFF.

J is TRBJ2-1 and V is TRBV20-1, with 11 bases that match TRBD2. The CDR3 runs 15 residues. Germline trimming cut 4 bases from V and 4 bases from J; bases unmatched to any gene: 6. Germline CDR1 reads DFQATT; CDR2 reads SNEGSKA (reference sequence). CDR3 amino acids: CSAIGLAGDYNEQFF. CDR3 DNA: TGCAGTGCTATAGGACTAGCGGGTGATTACAATGAGCAGTTCTTC.

This clonotype was detected once. The CDR3 DNA sequence: TGTGCCAGCAGCTTAGACATCACCGGGGAGCTGTTTTTT. Protein product: CASSLDITGELFF. The V gene is TRBV11-2, the J gene TRBJ2-2; no clear D. The CDR3 totals 13 residues. Between the trimmed V and J ends, which lost 0 bases and 4 bases, there was a span of 3 bases. CDR1 and CDR2 from the germline V gene are SGHAT and FQNNGV.

This chain connects TRBV9 to TRBJ2-5; TRBD2 aligns across 11 bases. CDR1 SGDLS and CDR2 YYNGEE come from the germline V gene. The CDR3 consists of 16 residues. Trimming cost V 2 bases and J 4 bases; bases outside gene matches: 7. The CDR3 DNA follows: TGTGCCAGCAGCGTTGGATTAGCGGGGGGGCCAGAGACCCAGTACTTC. Protein sequence: CASSVGLAGGPETQYF. Together with reference TRBV9 and TRBJ2-5, the CDR3 gives the full variable domain: DSGVTQTPKHLITATGQRVTLRCSPRSGDLSVYWYQQSLDQGLQFLIQYYNGEERAKGNILERFSAQQFPDLHSELNLSSLELGDSALYFCASSVGLAGGPETQYFGPGTRLLVL.

The gene calls are TRBV14 and TRBJ2-3, with 9 bases that match TRBD2. From germline, CDR1 is SGHDN and CDR2 FVKESK. The CDR3 has 19 residues. Losses at the gene ends were 3 bases for V and 6 bases for J; bases not matched to a gene: 19. CDR3 amino acids: CASSQRSSGGRGAYDTQYF. The CDR3 nucleotides are TGTGCCAGCAGCCAGCGGAGTAGCGGGGGCCGGGGGGCCTACGATACGCAGTATTTT.

The CDR3 is CASSSDSEASPLHF. The CDR3 DNA sequence: TGTGCCAGCAGCAGCGACAGTGAGGCTTCACCCCTCCACTTT. V usage is TRBV21-1 and J usage is TRBJ1-6; TRBD1 reflects the table's D call only, with no check against the DNA. TRBV21-1 represents a pseudogene. The CDR3 is made up of 14 amino acids.

CDR3 sequence: CASGQLGTDTQYF. DNA for the CDR3: TGTGCTAGTGGTCAACTAGGCACAGATACGCAGTATTTT. This chain joins TRBV12-5 and TRBJ2-3; perhaps TRBD2 as D (5 bases). Deletions cut 5 bases from V and 1 base from J, with 7 bases between. Germline CDR1 reads LGHNT; CDR2 reads FRNRAP. The CDR3 has 13 amino acids.

The V gene is TRBV4-2, the J gene TRBJ2-7; D is possibly TRBD1 (6 bases). The V and J ends lost 0 bases and 3 bases respectively, with 12 bases between them. The germline V gene has CDR1 LGHNA and CDR2 YNFKEQ. The CDR3 covers 15 residues. The CDR3 sequence: CASSQDGNRVYEQYF. CDR3 nucleotides: TGTGCCAGCAGCCAAGACGGAAACAGGGTCTACGAGCAGTACTTC.

This clonotype was seen just once. The V and J genes are TRBV6-5 and TRBJ1-6; tentatively, D is TRBD1 (5 bases). The CDR3 is 14 residues long. Germline CDR1 reads MNHEY; CDR2 reads SVGAGI. V lost 11 bases, J lost 8 bases, and 19 bases lay in between. The CDR3 here is CAAETGSRDSPLHF. CDR3 DNA: TGTGCCGCCGAAACCGGGTCCAGGGATTCACCCCTCCACTTT.

J is TRBJ2-3 and V is TRBV29-1; TRBD1 matches at 7 bases. The ends lost 4 bases at V and 3 bases at J; junction bases unmatched: 4. Germline assignment: CDR1 SQVTM and CDR2 ANQGSEA. The CDR3 loop spans 13 amino acids. The CDR3 region is CSVGDSLTDTQYF. CDR3 coding DNA: TGCAGCGTTGGGGACAGTCTTACAGATACGCAGTATTTT.

This chain joins TRBV5-4 and TRBJ2-1, with 8 nucleotides matching TRBD1. Germline CDR1 and CDR2: SGHNT and YYREEE (reference sequence). V lost 4 bases to trimming and J lost 6 bases; unmatched junction nucleotides: 9. The CDR3 runs 15 residues. The CDR3 spells CASSPRQGSLNEQFF. The CDR3 DNA is TGTGCCAGCAGCCCTCGACAGGGGTCCCTCAATGAGCAGTTCTTC.

The chain employs TRBV29-1 and TRBJ1-6, with TRBD1 as a possible D gene (5 bases). Looked up from germline, CDR1 is SQVTM and CDR2 is ANQGSEA. The V gene lost 3 bases and the J gene lost 8 bases, with 14 bases spanning the gap. The CDR3 runs to 14 residues. The CDR3: CSVDSGTRDSPLHF. The CDR3 coding sequence is TGCAGCGTTGACTCCGGGACCAGGGATTCACCCCTCCACTTT.

V is TRBV29-1 and J is TRBJ2-4; 7 bases agree with TRBD1. CDR1 and CDR2 from the germline V gene are SQVTM and ANQGSEA. This CDR3 has 13 residues. V was pared by 6 bases and J by 5 bases, with 7 bases of the junction left unmatched. CDR3 in amino acids: CSVMTGSQNIQYF. The CDR3 DNA reads TGCAGCGTGATGACAGGGAGCCAAAACATTCAGTACTTC.